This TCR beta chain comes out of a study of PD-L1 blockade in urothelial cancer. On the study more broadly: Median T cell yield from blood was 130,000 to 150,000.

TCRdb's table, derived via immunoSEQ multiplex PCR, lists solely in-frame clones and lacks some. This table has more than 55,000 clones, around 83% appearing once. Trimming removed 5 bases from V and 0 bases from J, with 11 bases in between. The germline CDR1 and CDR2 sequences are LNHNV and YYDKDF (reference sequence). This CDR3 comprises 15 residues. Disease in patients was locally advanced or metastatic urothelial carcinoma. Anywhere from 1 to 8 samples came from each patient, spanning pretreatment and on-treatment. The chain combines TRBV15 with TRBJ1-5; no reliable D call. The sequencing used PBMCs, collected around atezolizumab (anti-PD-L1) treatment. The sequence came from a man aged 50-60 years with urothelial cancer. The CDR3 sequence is CATSGGRDSNQPQHF. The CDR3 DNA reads TGTGCCACCAGCGGCGGGAGGGATAGCAATCAGCCCCAGCATTTT.